Each of the 16 T cell receptor beta chains below was sequenced from the same sample in a study of T-cell reconstitution after alpha-beta-depleted transplantation in children. A TCRbeta library incorporating unique molecular identifiers was prepared. Each CDR3 protein is one row after TCRdb ran MiXCR on the PCR reads. The data contain about 610,000 distinct CDR3 sequences, roughly a tenth of them singletons. This specimen consisted of PBMCs from the stem cell graft donor, obtained from the stem cell graft. The source of these receptors is a human donor who donated a stem cell graft to a child with acute myeloid leukemia.

This clonotype showed up many times. The J gene is TRBJ2-3, the V gene TRBV20-1; TRBD2 agrees at 8 bases. This CDR3 spans 13 amino acids. Trimming cost V 5 bases and J 4 bases; bases outside gene matches: 5. CDR1 and CDR2 from the germline V gene are DFQATT and SNEGSKA (reference sequence). This chain's CDR3 is CSAGTSNPDTQYF. Here the CDR3 DNA reads TGCAGTGCTGGGACTAGTAACCCAGATACGCAGTATTTT.

This clonotype was recorded at least ten times. This chain links TRBV12-3 or TRBV12-4 with TRBJ2-7; the match to TRBD1 covers 8 bases. The CDR3 extends over 16 amino acids. The V segment lost 2 bases and the J segment 2 bases; nucleotides outside the gene matches: 8. In DNA form, the CDR3 reads TGTGCCAGCAGTTTACAAGAAGGACAGGGAGCCTACGAGCAGTACTTC. Residues: CASSLQEGQGAYEQYF.

This clonotype was counted ten times or more. V and J are TRBV14 and TRBJ2-1, with D unclear. Trimming took off 3 bases at V and 5 bases at J, with 11 bases between the two ends. The germline CDR1 and CDR2 sequences are SGHDN and FVKESK. The CDR3 sequence is 14 residues long. The CDR3 nucleotides are TGTGCCAGCAGCCACGGTACATACAACAATGAGCAGTTCTTC. This translates into CASSHGTYNNEQFF.

The chain joins TRBV7-2 to TRBJ1-3; D not resolved. Trimming took off 5 bases at V and 0 bases at J, with 11 bases between the two ends. The CDR3 sequence is 15 residues long. Germline V CDR1 and CDR2: SGHTA, FQGNSA. In DNA, the CDR3 is TGTGCCAGCAGCCCTAGACAAAGCTCTGGAAACACCATATATTTT. The encoded protein is CASSPRQSSGNTIYF.

CDR3 amino acids: CASSFPGPSRGEQYF. For the CDR3, the DNA is TGTGCCAGCAGCTTCCCGGGACCCAGTCGTGGGGAGCAGTACTTC. J is TRBJ2-7 and V is TRBV7-8; either TRBD1 or TRBD2 may supply D (5 bases each). This CDR3 is 15 amino acids long. Germline loops: CDR1 SGHVS, CDR2 FQNEAQ. Trimming cost V 3 bases and J 7 bases, with 19 bases left between them.

This clonotype was seen many times. V is TRBV10-3 and J is TRBJ2-1; TRBD2 aligns across 8 bases. V lost 10 bases, J lost 4 bases, and 9 bases stayed unmatched. The germline CDR1 and CDR2 sequences are ENHRY and SYGVKD. The CDR3 runs to 14 residues. The CDR3 here is CATNSGNAYNEQFF. The CDR3 bases are TGTGCCACCAATAGCGGGAATGCATACAATGAGCAGTTCTTC.

CDR3 nucleotide sequence: TGTGCCAGCAGGCTAGCGGGAGGGTCTGAGCAGTTCTTC. Translation: CASRLAGGSEQFF. The gene calls are TRBV6-1 and TRBJ2-7; 12 nucleotides line up with TRBD2. The DNA end is more similar to TRBJ2-1, so the J call may be wrong. Germline values: CDR1 MNHNS, CDR2 SASEGT. The CDR3 sequence is 13 residues long.

The J gene is TRBJ2-3, the V gene TRBV29-1; TRBD1 agrees at 7 bases. Germline V gene sequence: CDR1 SQVTM, CDR2 ANQGSEA. This CDR3 is built from 15 residues. V was clipped by 0 bases and J by 2 bases; unmatched bases: 5. This CDR3 reads CSVEDWDSYTDTQYF. The CDR3 DNA sequence: TGCAGCGTTGAAGACTGGGACAGTTACACAGATACGCAGTATTTT.

The V call is TRBV7-9, the J call TRBJ2-7; TRBD2 might be the D (6 bases). CDR3 length equals 17 residues. The V end lost 1 base, the J end lost 0 bases, and 16 bases lay between the germline ends. Per germline, CDR1 SEHNR and CDR2 FQNEAQ (reference sequence). The CDR3 bases are TGTGCCAGCAGCTTAGGCGGCTTGCCCGGGAGCTCCTACGAGCAGTACTTC. It encodes CASSLGGLPGSSYEQYF.

This clonotype was detected ten times or more. This chain joins TRBV6-2 or TRBV6-3 and TRBJ2-1; TRBD2 might be the D (6 bases). Trimming pared 3 bases from V and 1 base from J, leaving 13 bases between. The CDR3 spans 16 residues. Per germline, CDR1 MNHEY and CDR2 SVGEGT. CDR3 loop: CASSYKVGGSYNEQFF. In nucleotides, the CDR3 is TGTGCCAGCAGTTATAAGGTGGGAGGATCCTACAATGAGCAGTTCTTC.

There are many counts of this clonotype. CDR3 nucleotides: TGTGCCAGCAGCTTGGGGCAGGTGAATGAAAAACTGTTTTTT. It translates to CASSLGQVNEKLFF. The V and J genes are TRBV5-4 and TRBJ1-4; D gene uncertain. The CDR3 extends over 14 amino acids. V lost 0 bases to trimming and J lost 5 bases, with 8 bases between them. Germline CDR1 is SGHNT and CDR2 is YYREEE (reference sequence).

This clonotype was seen only a few times. The rearrangement uses TRBV11-2 and TRBJ2-5, with TRBD2 identical over 13 bases. V lost 5 bases and J lost 5; bases outside the gene matches: 8. The CDR3 spans 16 residues. Germline loops: CDR1 SGHAT, CDR2 FQNNGV. CDR3 bases: TGTGCCAGCAGCAAAGGGCTACTAGCGGGAGGGGAGACCCAGTACTTC. Translating it yields CASSKGLLAGGETQYF.

V is TRBV7-6 and J is TRBJ2-1; 7 bases are a match to TRBD1. From germline, CDR1 is SGHVS and CDR2 FNYEAQ. Germline trimming cut 4 bases from V and 0 bases from J; bases unmatched to any gene: 3. The CDR3 sequence is 15 residues long. The DNA for the CDR3 is TGTGCCAGCAGCTCCTCAGGGGGCTCCTACAATGAGCAGTTCTTC. Its protein is CASSSSGGSYNEQFF.

This clonotype was observed at least ten times. The chain employs TRBV9 and TRBJ2-2, with D possibly being TRBD2 (5 bases). The length of the CDR3 is 14 residues. The germline V gene has CDR1 SGDLS and CDR2 YYNGEE. The V end was cut by 7 bases, the J end by 1 base, with 11 bases between. CDR3 amino acids: CASRGRENTGELFF. In nucleotides, the CDR3 is TGTGCCAGCCGGGGTCGGGAGAACACCGGGGAGCTGTTTTTT.

This chain's CDR3 is CASSLGPGRGQETQYF. In DNA, the CDR3 is TGTGCCAGCAGCTTAGGACCAGGGAGGGGCCAAGAGACCCAGTACTTC. The rearrangement joins TRBV7-2 to TRBJ2-5; 7 bases are shared with TRBD2. J gave up 1 base and V 1 base, and 6 bases lay outside the gene matches. The CDR3 is 16 residues long. The germline V gene encodes CDR1 SGHTA and CDR2 FQGNSA.

The chain uses TRBV11-1 and TRBJ2-7; weak D call: TRBD2 (6 bases). With 5 bases removed from V and 7 bases from J, the gap between germline ends came to 21 bases. Looked up from germline, CDR1 is SGHAT and CDR2 is FQDESV (reference sequence). The CDR3 is 15 residues long. CDR3 bases: TGTGCCAGCAGCCCGGGTTCGGGGGACGCGGGGGAGCAGTACTTC. Protein sequence: CASSPGSGDAGEQYF.